This passage covers 3 T cell receptor beta chains from one sample sequenced in a study of blood T cell repertoires in COVID-19. The protocol was immunoSEQ multiplex PCR, while the TCRdb copy is restricted to in-frame clones and leaves out a portion. Of approximately 100,000 clones in the sample, about 87% are singletons; the top ten hold 5.5% to 8%. Sequencing used peripheral blood. These receptors all come from a woman aged 50 to 65 with acute or convalescent COVID-19.

The chain carries TRBV2 and TRBJ2-7; D gene uncertain. This CDR3 spans 13 amino acids. CDR1 is SNHLY, CDR2 FYNNEI, per germline. Trimming took off 10 bases at V and 5 bases at J, with 18 bases between the two ends. The CDR3 region is CATSRLLAHEQYF. DNA for the CDR3: TGTGCCACCTCTAGACTCCTGGCCCACGAGCAGTACTTC.

This rearrangement joins TRBV5-1 to TRBJ1-4; 11 bases align to TRBD1. This CDR3 has 15 amino acids. Germline V gene sequence: CDR1 SGHRS, CDR2 YFSETQ. The ends lost 10 bases at V and 7 bases at J; junction bases unmatched: 12. The chain's CDR3 is CACKTTGTGGEKLFF. In nucleotides, the CDR3 is TGCGCCTGCAAAACGACCGGGACAGGGGGTGAAAAACTGTTTTTT.

The chain has TRBV7-6 and TRBJ2-2; weak D call: TRBD2 (7 bases). The V gene lost 1 base and the J gene lost 3 bases, with 12 bases spanning the gap. There are 16 residues in the CDR3. CDR1 is SGHVS, CDR2 FNYEAQ, per germline. In nucleotides, the CDR3 is TGTGCCAGCAGCTTAGTCGGGGGGCAGGACACCGGGGAGCTGTTTTTT. It yields the protein CASSLVGGQDTGELFF.